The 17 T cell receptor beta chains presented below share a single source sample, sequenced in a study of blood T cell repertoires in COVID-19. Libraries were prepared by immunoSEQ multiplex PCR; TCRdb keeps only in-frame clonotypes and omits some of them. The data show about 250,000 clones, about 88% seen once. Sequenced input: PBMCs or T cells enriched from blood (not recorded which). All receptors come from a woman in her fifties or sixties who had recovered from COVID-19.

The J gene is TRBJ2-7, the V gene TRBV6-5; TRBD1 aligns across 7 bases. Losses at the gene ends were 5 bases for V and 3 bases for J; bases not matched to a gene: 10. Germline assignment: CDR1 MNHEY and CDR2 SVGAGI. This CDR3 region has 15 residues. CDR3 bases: TGTGCCAGCAGTCCCAGGGGGACGCGGTTCTACGAGCAGTACTTC. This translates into CASSPRGTRFYEQYF.

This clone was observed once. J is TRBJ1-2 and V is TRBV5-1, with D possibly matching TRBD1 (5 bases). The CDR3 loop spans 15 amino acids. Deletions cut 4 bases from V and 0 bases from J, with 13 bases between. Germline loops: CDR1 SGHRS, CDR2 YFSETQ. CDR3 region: CASSDPTEANYGYTF. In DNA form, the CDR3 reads TGCGCCAGCAGCGACCCGACAGAGGCTAACTATGGCTACACCTTC.

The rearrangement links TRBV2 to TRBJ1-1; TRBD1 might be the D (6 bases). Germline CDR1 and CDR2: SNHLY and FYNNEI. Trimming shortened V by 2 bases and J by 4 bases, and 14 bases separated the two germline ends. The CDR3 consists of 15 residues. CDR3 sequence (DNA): TGTGCCAGCAGTGAACCGGCCTACAGGGTCACTGAAGCTTTCTTT. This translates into CASSEPAYRVTEAFF.

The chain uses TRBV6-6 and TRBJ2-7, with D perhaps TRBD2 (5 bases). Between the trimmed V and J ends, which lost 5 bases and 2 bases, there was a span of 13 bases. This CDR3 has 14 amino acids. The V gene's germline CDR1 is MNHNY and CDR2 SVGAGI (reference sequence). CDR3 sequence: CASSKAPSTYEQYF. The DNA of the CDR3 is TGTGCCAGCAGTAAGGCGCCTAGCACCTACGAGCAGTACTTC.

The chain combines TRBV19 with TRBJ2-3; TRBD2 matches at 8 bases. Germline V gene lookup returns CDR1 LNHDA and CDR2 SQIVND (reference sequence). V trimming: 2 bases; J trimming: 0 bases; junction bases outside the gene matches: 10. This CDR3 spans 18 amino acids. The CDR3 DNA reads TGTGCCAGTAGTATACCCCGGACTAGCCGCCAGAGCACAGATACGCAGTATTTT. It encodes CASSIPRTSRQSTDTQYF.

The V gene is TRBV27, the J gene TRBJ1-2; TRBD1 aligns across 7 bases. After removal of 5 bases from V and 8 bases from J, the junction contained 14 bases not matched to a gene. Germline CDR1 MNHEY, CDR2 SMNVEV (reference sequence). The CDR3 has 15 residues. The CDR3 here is CASSPFDRAARGYTF. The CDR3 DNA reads TGTGCCAGCAGTCCCTTCGACAGGGCCGCTAGAGGCTACACCTTC.

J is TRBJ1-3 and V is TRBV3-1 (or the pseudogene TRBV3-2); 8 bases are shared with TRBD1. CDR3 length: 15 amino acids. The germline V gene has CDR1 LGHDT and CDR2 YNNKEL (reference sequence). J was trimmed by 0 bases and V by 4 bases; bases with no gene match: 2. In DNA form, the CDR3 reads TGTGCCAGCAGCCTAACAGGGGGCTCTGGAAACACCATATATTTT. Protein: CASSLTGGSGNTIYF.

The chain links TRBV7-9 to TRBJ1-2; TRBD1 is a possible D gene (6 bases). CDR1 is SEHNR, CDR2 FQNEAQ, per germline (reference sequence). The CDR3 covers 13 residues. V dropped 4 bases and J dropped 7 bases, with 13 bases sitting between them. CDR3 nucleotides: TGTGCCAGCAGCTCGTCGGGGGGCAGTGGCTACACCTTC. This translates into CASSSSGGSGYTF. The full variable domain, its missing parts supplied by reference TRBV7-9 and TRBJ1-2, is DTGVSQNPRHKITKRGQNVTFRCDPISEHNRLYWYRQTLGQGPEFLTYFQNEAQLEKSRLLSDRFSAERPKGSFSTLEIQRTEQGDSAMYLCASSSSGGSGYTFGSGTRLTVV.

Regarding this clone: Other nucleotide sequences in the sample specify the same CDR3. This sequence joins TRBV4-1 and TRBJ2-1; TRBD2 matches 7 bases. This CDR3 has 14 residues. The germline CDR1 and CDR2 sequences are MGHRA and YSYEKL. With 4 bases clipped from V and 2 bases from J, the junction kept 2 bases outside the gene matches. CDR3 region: CASSPSGTYNEQFF. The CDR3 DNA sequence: TGCGCCAGCAGCCCGAGCGGGACCTACAATGAGCAGTTCTTC.

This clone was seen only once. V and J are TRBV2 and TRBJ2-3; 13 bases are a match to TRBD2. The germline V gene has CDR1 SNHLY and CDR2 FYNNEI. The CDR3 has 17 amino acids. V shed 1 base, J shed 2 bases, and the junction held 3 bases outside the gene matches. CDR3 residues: CASSEVGLAGPTDTQYF. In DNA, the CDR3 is TGTGCCAGCAGTGAAGTGGGACTAGCGGGACCCACAGATACGCAGTATTTT.

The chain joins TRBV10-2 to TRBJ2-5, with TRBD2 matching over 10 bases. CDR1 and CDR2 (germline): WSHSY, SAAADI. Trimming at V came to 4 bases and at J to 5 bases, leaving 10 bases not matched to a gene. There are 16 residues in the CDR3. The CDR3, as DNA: TGCGCCAGCAGTGGAAATAGCGGGAGGCCAGGGGAGACCCAGTACTTC. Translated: CASSGNSGRPGETQYF.

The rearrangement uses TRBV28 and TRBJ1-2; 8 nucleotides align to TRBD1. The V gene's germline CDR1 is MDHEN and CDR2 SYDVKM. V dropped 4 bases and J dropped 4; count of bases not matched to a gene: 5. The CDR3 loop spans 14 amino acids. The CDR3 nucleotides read TGTGCCAGCAGTTCTGGACAGGGCTTCTATGGCTACACCTTC. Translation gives CASSSGQGFYGYTF.

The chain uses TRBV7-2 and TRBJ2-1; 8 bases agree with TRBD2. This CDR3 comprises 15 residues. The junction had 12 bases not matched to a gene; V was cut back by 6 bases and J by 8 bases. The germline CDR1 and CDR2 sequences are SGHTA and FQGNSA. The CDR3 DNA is TGTGCCAGCAGGGGGAAGCGGGAGTCTGGGCATGAGCAGTTCTTC. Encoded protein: CASRGKRESGHEQFF.

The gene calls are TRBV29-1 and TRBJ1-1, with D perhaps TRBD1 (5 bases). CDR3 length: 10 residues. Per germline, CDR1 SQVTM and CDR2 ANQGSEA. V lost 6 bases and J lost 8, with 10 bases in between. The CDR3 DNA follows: TGCAGCGTGGAAACAGGAGAAGCTTTCTTT. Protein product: CSVETGEAFF.

The CDR3 is CASSPSSYEQYF. CDR3 in DNA: TGTGCCAGCAGTCCGAGCTCCTACGAGCAGTACTTC. The V and J genes are TRBV12-3 or TRBV12-4 and TRBJ2-7; D is unresolved. This CDR3 has 12 amino acids. The V end lost 5 bases, the J end lost 0 bases, and 5 bases lay between the germline ends.

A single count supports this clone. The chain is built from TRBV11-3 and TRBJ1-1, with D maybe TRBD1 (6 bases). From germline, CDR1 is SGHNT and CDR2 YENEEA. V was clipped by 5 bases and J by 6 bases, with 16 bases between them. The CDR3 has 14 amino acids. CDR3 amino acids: CASSQGGGGSEAFF. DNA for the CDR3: TGTGCCAGCAGCCAAGGGGGGGGTGGCTCTGAAGCTTTCTTT. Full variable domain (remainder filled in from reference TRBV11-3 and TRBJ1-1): EAGVVQSPRYKIIEKKQPVAFWCNPISGHNTLYWYLQNLGQGPELLIRYENEEAVDDSQLPKDRFSAERLKGVDSTLKIQPAELGDSAVYLCASSQGGGGSEAFFGQGTRLTVV.

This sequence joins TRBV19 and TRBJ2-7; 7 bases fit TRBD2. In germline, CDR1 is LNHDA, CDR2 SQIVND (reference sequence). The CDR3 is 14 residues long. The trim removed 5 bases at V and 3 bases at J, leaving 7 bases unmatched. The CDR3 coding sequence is TGTGCCAGTAGTGGGAGGGGTGACGTCTACGAGCAGTACTTC. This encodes CASSGRGDVYEQYF.